The clone carrying this TCR beta chain occurred once. This entry is derived from a study of blood T cell repertoires in COVID-19. Study background: Acute and convalescent COVID-19 specimens originated in the United States, Italy and Spain. Nucleic acid was either cDNA or gDNA, and it came from T cells, B-cell-depleted T cells, or PBMCs.

Deletions cut 2 bases from V and 2 bases from J, with 9 bases between. This CDR3 region has 14 residues. Germline CDR1 KGHSH, CDR2 LQKENI. Source study methods: For nucleated cells, counts were estimated from reference gene primer amplification. Profiling relied on immunoSEQ multiplex PCR, and the TCRdb table lists in-frame clones only, not all of them. The V and J calls and clone size are taken from that table; D and trimming were inferred from the DNA. The sample consists of tens of thousands of clones, roughly 78% of them appearing once. The sequence came from a man aged 60 to 75 with active or convalescent COVID-19. The sample consisted of peripheral blood. J is TRBJ1-2 and V is TRBV18, with D maybe TRBD1 (5 bases). The CDR3 loop reads CASSPREGNYGYTF. CDR3 coding DNA: TGTGCCAGCTCACCAAGGGAGGGGAACTATGGCTACACCTTC.